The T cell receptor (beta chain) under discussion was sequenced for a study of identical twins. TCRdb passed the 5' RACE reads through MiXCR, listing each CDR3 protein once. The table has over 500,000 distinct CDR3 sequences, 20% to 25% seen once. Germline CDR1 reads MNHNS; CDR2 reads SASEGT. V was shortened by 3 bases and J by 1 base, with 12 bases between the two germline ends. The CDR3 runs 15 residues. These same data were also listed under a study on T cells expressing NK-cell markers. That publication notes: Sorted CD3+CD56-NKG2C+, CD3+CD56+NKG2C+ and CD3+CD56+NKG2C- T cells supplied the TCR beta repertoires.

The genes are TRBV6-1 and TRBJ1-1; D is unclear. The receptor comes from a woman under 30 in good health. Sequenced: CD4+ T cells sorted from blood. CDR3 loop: CASSERGYRNTEAFF. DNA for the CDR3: TGTGCCAGCAGTGAGCGAGGCTACAGGAACACTGAAGCTTTCTTT.